This T cell receptor beta chain stems from a study of T cell repertoires in cytomegalovirus infection. Whole-study context: Signatures in public TCR beta sequences pointed to both CMV infection and matching HLA type.

Notes on the study in general: Ex vivo responses were dominated by HLA-C-restricted CMV-specific TCR beta clonotypes.

CDR3 length: 14 residues. V lost 5 bases, J lost 8 bases, and 16 bases lay in between. Germline lookup yields CDR1 SGHTA and CDR2 FQGNSA. In TCRdb, the reads were re-called with MiXCR into one record per CDR3 protein. The sample lists roughly 500,000 distinct CDR3 sequences; around 30% were seen once. This clonotype has a count of ten or more. Its antigen is unidentified. The genes are TRBV7-2 and TRBJ2-1; the D is unclear. Sequences were derived from cultured PBMCs, sampled from culture after CMV antigen stimulation. This sequence originates from a human donor in good health (CMV status not recorded). Some clones in this sample may be carry-over from other donors' samples. CDR3 region: CASSLAQGPDEQFF. In DNA, the CDR3 is TGTGCCAGCAGCCTCGCTCAAGGACCGGATGAGCAGTTCTTC.